These T cell receptor beta chains were read from a single sample in a study of T cell changes during pregnancy in multiple sclerosis. The method was immunoSEQ multiplex PCR; TCRdb's version includes in-frame clones alone and lacks a portion of them. The sample consists of fewer than 100,000 clones, about 92% of them appearing once. Material: peripheral blood, obtained after pregnancy. The receptors come from a female donor in good health, enrolled as a control in a pregnancy study. Each CDR3 is given with its conserved first and last residue.

v_call cdr3_aa
TRBV12-1 CASLAYNEQFF
TRBV30 CAWSNAGTSRETQYF
TRBV7-9 CASSLGQGAYEQYF
TRBV10-3 CASARTDTQETQYF
TRBV28 CASSSPKQGVNQPQHF
TRBV18 CASSEDGGPQPQHF
TRBV7-3 CASSLIGGGQETQYF
TRBV7-8 CASSLGGQGASYNEQFF
TRBV28 CASSSGKGGTDTQYF
TRBV27 CASSLTGGEQYF
TRBV5-4 CASSFSDRGPRRGYGYTF
TRBV29-1 CSVEDVTGNTIYF
TRBV7-9 CASSPHSFRGRYEQYF
TRBV5-1 CASSDPRYTGELFF
TRBV7-2 CASSLATGPQHF
TRBV27 CASSSSGYQPQHF
TRBV18 CASSPSQTYGYTF
TRBV5-1 CASSFRDTDTQYF
TRBV18 CASSRQRNEQFF
TRBV5-1 CASSLAGSTEAFF
TRBV6-5 CATQQGLSYGYTF
TRBV7-2 CASSLSSGSQNIQYF
TRBV19 CASSIHRGAFIDGYTF
TRBV28 CATRDRSNYGYTF
TRBV19 CASSHGWRKAFF
TRBV14 CASSQGTLNTEAFF
TRBV6-6 CASSYSGSVAKNIQYF
TRBV27 CATSDRDKYNEQFF
TRBV7-9 CASSSPTSGGNNEQFF
TRBV9 CASGAAKGSRGLVSTDTQYF
TRBV15 CATSRARAGEADTQYF
TRBV5-6 CASSLFSGSWQPQHF